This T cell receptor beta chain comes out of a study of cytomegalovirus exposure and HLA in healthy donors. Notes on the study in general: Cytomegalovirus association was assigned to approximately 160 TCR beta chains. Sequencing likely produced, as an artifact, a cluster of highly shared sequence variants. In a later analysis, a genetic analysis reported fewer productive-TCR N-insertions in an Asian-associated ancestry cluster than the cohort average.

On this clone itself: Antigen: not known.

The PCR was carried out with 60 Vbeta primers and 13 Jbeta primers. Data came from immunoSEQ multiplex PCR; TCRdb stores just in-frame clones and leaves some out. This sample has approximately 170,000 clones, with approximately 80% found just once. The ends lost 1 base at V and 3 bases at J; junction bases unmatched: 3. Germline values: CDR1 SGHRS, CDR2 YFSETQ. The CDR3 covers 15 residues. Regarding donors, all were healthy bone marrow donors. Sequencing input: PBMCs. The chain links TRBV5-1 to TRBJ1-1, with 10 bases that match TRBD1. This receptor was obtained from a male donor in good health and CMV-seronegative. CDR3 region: CASSLRQGADTEAFF. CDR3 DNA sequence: TGCGCCAGCAGCTTGAGACAGGGGGCCGACACTGAAGCTTTCTTT.